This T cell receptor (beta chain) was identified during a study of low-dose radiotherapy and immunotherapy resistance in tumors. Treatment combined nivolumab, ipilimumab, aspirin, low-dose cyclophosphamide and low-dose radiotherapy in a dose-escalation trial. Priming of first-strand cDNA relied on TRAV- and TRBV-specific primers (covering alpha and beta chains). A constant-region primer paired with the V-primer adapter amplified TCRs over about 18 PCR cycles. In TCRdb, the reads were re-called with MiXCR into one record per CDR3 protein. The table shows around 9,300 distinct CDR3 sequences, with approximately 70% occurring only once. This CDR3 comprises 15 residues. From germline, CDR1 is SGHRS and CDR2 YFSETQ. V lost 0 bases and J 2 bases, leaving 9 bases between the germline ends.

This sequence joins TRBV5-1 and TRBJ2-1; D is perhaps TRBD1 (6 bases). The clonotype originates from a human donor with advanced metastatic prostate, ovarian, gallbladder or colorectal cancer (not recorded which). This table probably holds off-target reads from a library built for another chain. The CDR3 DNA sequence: TGCGCCAGCAGCTTGGAAGGGGGAGCCTACAATGAGCAGTTCTTC. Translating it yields CASSLEGGAYNEQFF.